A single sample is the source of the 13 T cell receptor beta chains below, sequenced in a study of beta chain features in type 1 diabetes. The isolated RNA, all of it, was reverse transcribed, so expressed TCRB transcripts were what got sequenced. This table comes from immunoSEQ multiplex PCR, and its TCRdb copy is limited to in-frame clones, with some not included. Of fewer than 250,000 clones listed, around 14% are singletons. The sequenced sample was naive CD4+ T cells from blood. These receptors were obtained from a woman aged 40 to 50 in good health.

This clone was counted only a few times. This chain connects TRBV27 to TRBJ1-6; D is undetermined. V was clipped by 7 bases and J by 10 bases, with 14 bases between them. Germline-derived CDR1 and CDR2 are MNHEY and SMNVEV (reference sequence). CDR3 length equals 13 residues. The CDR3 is CASKPSGKSPLHF. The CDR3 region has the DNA TGTGCCAGCAAACCTTCTGGCAAATCACCCCTCCACTTT.

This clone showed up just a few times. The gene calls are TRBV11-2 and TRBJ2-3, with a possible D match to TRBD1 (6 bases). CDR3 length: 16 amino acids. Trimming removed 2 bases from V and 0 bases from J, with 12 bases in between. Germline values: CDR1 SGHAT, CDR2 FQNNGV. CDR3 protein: CASSLQGPPSTDTQYF. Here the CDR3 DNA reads TGTGCCAGCAGCTTACAGGGGCCCCCTAGCACAGATACGCAGTATTTT.

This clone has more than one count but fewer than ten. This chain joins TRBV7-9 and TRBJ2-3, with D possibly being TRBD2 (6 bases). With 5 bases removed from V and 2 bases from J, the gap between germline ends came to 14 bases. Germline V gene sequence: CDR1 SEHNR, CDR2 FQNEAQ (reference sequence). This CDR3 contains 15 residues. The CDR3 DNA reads TGTGCCAGCAGCCTCCGGGACTTTTACACAGATACGCAGTATTTT. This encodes CASSLRDFYTDTQYF.

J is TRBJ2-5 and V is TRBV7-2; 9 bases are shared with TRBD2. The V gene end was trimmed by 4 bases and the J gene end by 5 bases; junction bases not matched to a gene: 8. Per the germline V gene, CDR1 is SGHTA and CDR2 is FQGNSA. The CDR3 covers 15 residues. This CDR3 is CASSSMGLAGETQYF. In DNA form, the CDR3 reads TGTGCCAGCAGCTCCATGGGACTAGCCGGGGAGACCCAGTACTTC.

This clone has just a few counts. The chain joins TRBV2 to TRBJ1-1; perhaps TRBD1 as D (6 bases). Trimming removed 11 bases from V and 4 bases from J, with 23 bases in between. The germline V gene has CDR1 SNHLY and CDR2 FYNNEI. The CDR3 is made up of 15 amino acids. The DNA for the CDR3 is TGTGCCGCTGGGGGGGGCGCATCACGGGGCACTGAAGCTTTCTTT. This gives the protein CAAGGGASRGTEAFF. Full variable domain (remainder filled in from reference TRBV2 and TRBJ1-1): EPEVTQTPSHQVTQMGQEVILRCVPISNHLYFYWYRQILGQKVEFLVSFYNNEISEKSEIFDDQFSVERPDGSNFTLKIRSTKLEDSAMYFCAAGGGASRGTEAFFGQGTRLTVV.

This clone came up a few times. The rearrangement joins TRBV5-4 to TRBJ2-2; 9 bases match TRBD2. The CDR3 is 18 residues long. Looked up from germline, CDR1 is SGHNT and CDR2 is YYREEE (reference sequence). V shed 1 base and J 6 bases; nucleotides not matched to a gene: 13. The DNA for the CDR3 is TGTGCCAGCAGCTTGACGGGCGGGGGGGAGTCTATCGCCGGGGAGCTGTTTTTT. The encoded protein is CASSLTGGGESIAGELFF.

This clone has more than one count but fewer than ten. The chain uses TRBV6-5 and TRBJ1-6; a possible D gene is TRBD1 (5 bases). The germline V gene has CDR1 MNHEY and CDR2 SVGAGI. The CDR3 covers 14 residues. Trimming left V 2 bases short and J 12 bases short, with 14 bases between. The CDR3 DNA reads TGTGCCAGCAGTTACGGAAGGGGAGGTGGACCCCTCCACTTT. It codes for CASSYGRGGGPLHF.

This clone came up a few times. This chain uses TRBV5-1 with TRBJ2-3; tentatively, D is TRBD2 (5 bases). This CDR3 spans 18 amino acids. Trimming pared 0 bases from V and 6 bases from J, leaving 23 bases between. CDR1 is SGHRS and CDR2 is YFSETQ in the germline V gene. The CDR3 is CASSLGGIRTRVGDTQYF. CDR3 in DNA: TGCGCCAGCAGCTTGGGGGGAATTAGGACGCGGGTCGGCGATACGCAGTATTTT.

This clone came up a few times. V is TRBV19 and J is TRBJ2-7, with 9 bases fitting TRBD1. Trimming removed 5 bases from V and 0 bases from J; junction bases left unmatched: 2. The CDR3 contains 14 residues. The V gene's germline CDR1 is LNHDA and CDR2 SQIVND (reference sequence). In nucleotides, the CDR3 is TGTGCCAGTAGTGACAGGGGGGGCTCCTACGAGCAGTACTTC. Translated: CASSDRGGSYEQYF.

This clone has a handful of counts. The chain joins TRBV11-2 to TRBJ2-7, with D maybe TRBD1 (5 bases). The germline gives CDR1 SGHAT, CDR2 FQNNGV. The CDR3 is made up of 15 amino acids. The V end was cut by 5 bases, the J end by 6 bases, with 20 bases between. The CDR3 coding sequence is TGTGCCAGCAGCCGCCTTGGTCAGGGCAACGGCGAGCAGTACTTC. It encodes CASSRLGQGNGEQYF.

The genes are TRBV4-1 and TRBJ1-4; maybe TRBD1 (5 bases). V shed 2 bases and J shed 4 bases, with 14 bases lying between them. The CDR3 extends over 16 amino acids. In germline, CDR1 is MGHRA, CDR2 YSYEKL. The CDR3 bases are TGCGCCAGCAGCCAACCACTGACAGAGTTTAATGAAAAACTGTTTTTT. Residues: CASSQPLTEFNEKLFF.

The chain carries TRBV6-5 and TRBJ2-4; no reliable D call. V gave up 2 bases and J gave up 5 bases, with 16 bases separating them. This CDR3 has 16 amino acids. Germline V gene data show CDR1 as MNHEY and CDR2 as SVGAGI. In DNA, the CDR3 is TGTGCCAGCAGTTACCGTTCATTCGGTGGGCAAAACATTCAGTACTTC. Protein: CASSYRSFGGQNIQYF.

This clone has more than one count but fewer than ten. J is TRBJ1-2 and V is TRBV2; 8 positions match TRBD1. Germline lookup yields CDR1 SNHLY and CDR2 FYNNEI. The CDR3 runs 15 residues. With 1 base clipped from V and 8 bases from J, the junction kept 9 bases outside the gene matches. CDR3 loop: CASSEVRRQGQGYTF. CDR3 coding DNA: TGTGCCAGCAGTGAAGTGCGGCGACAGGGGCAGGGCTACACCTTC.